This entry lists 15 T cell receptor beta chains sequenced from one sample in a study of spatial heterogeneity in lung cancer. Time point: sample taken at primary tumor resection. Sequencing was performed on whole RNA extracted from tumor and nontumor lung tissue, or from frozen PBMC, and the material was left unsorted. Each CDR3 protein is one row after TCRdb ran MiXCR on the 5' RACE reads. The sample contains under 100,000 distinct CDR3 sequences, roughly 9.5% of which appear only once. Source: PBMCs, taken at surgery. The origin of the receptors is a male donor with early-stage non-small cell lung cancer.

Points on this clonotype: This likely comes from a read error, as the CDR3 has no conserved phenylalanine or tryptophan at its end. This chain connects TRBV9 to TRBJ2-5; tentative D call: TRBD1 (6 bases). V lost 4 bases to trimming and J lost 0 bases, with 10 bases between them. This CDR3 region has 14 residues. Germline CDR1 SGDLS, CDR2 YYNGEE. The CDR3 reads CASSFGQNQETQYS. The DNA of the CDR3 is TGTGCCAGCAGCTTTGGACAGAACCAAGAGACCCAGTACTCC.

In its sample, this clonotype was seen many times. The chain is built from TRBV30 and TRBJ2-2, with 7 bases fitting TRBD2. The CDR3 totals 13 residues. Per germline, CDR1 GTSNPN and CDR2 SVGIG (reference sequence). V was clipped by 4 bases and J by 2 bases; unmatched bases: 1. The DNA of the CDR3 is TGTGCCTGGACTAGCGGAAACACCGGGGAGCTGTTTTTT. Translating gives CAWTSGNTGELFF.

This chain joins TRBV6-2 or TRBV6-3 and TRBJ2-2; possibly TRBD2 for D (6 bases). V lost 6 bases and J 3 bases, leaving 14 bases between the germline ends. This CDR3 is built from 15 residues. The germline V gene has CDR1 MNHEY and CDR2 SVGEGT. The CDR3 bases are TGTGCCAGCAGACCCTGGAGGGGCGACACCGGGGAGCTGTTTTTT. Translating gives CASRPWRGDTGELFF.

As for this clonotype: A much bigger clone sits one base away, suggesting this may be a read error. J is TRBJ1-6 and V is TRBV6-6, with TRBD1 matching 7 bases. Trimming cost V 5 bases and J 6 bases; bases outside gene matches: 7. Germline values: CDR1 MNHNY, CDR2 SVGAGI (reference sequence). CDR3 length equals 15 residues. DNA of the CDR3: TGTGCCAGCAGTGTCTGGGACAGCGTTAATTCACCCCTCCACTTT. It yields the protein CASSVWDSVNSPLHF.

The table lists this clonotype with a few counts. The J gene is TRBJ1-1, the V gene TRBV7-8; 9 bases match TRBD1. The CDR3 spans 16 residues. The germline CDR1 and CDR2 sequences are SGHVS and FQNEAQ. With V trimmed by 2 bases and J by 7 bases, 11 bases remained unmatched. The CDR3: CASSLRDRAIPSEAFF. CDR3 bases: TGTGCCAGCAGCTTAAGGGACAGGGCGATCCCCAGTGAAGCTTTCTTT.

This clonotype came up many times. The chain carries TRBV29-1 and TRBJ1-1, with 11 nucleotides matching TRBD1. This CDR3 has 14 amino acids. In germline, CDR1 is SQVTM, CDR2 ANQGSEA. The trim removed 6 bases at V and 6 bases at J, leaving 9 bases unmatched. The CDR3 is CSVETGTGGAEAFF. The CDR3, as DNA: TGCAGCGTCGAAACCGGGACAGGGGGAGCTGAAGCTTTCTTT.

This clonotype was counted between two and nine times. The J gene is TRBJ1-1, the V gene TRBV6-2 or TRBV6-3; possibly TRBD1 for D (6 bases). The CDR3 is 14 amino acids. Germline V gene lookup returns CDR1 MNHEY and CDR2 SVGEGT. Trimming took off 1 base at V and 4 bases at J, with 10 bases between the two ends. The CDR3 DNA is TGTGCCAGCAGTTACTGGCAGGGGATCACTGAAGCTTTCTTT. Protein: CASSYWQGITEAFF.

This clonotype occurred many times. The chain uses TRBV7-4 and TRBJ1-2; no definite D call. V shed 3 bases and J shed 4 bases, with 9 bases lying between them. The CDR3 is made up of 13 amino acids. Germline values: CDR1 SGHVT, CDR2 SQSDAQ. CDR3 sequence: CASSFRSLYGYTF. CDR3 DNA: TGTGCCAGCAGCTTCAGGAGCCTCTATGGCTACACCTTC.

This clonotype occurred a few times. The CDR3 nucleotides are TGTGCCAGCAGTGCCCAAGTCCACAGGGGGCCTAACACCGGGGAGCTGTTTTTT. Translating gives CASSAQVHRGPNTGELFF. The chain employs TRBV2 and TRBJ2-2; 9 positions agree with TRBD1. There are 18 residues in the CDR3. The V and J ends lost 4 bases and 2 bases, in that order; junction bases with no gene match: 11. Germline V CDR1 and CDR2: SNHLY, FYNNEI.

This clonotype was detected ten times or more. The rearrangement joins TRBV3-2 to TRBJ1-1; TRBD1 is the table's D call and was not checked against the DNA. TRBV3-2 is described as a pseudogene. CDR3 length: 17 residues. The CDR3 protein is CASSQPTGLFLNTEAFF. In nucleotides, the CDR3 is TGTGCCAGCAGCCAACCGACAGGACTTTTCTTGAACACTGAAGCTTTCTTT.

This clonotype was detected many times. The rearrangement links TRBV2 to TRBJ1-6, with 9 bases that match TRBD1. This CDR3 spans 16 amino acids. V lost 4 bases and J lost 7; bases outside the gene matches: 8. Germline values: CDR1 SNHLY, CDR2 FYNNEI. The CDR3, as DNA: TGTGCCAGCAGTGTGGCTGGGACAGGGAACAATTCACCCCTCCACTTT. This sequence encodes CASSVAGTGNNSPLHF.

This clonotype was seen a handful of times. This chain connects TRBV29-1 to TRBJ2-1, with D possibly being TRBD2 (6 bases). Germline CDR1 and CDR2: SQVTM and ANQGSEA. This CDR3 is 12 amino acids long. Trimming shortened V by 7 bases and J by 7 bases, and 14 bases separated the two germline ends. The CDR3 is CSAGGSENEQFF. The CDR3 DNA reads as TGCAGCGCCGGAGGGTCGGAGAATGAGCAGTTCTTC.

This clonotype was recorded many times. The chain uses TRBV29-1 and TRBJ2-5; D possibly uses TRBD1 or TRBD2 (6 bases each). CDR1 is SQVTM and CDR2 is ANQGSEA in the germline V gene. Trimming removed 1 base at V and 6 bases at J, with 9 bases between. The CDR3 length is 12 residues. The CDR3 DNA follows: TGCAGCGTTGAAGTTGGGGGGCAGACCCAGTACTTC. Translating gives CSVEVGGQTQYF.

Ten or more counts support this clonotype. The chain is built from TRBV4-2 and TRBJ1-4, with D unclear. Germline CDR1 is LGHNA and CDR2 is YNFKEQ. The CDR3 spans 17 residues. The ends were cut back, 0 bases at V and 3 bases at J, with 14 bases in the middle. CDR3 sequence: CASSQDPGRAANEKLFF. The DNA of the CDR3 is TGTGCCAGCAGCCAAGATCCGGGGAGGGCCGCTAATGAAAAACTGTTTTTT.

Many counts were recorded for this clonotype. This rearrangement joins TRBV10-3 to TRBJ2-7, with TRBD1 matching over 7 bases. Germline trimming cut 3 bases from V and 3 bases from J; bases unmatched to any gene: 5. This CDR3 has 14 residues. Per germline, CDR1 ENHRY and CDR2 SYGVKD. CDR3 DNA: TGTGCCATCAGTGAAGGGGGCTGGGGCTACGAGCAGTACTTC. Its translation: CAISEGGWGYEQYF.